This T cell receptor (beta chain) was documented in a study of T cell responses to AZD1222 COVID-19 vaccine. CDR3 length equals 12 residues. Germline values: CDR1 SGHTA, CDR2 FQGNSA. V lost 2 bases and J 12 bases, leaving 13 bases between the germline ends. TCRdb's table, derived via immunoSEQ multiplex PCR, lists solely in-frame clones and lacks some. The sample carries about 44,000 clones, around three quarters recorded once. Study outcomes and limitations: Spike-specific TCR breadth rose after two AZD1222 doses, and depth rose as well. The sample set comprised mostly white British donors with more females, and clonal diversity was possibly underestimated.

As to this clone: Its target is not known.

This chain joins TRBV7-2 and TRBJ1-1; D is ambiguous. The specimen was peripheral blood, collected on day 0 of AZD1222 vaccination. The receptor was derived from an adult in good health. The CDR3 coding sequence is TGTGCCAGCAGCTTAACACTACACGGGACTTTCTTT. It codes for CASSLTLHGTFF.